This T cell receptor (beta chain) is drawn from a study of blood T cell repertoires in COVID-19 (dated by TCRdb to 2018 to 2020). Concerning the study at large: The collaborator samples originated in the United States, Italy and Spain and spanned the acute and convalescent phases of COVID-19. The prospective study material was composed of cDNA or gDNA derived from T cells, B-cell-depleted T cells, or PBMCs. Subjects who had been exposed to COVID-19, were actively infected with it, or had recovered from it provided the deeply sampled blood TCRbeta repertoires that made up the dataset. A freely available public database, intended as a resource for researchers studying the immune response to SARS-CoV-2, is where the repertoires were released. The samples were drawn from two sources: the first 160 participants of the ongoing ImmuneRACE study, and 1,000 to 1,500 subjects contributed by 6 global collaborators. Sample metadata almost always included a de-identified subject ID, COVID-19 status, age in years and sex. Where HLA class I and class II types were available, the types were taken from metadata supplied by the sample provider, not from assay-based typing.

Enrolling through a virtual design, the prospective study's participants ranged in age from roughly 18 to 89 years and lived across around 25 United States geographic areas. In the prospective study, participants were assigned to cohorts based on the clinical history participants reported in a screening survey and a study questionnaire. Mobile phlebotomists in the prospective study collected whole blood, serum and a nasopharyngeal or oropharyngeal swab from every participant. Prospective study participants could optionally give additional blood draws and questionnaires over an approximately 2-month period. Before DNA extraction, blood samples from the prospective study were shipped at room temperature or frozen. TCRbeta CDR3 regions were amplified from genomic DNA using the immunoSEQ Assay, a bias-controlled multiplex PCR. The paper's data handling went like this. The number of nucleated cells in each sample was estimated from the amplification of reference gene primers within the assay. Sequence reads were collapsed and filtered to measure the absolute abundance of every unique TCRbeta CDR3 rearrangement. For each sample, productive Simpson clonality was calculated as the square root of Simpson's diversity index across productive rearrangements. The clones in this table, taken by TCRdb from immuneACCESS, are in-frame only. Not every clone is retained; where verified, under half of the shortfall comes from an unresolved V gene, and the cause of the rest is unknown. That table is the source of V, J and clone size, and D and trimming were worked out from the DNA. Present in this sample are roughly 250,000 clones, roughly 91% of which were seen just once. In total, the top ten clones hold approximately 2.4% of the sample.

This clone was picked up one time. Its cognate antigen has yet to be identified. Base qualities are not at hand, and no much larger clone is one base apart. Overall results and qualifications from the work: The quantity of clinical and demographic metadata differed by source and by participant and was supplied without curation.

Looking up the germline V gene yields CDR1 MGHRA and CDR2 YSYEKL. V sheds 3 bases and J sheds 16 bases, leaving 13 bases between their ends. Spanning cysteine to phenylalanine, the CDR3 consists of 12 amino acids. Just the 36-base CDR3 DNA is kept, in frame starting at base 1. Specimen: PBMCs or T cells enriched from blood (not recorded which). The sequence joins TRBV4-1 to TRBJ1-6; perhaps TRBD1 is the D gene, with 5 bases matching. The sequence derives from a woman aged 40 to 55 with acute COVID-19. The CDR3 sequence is CASSQGGTMLHF. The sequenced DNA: TGCGCCAGCAGCCAGGGGGGGACTATGCTCCACTTT.